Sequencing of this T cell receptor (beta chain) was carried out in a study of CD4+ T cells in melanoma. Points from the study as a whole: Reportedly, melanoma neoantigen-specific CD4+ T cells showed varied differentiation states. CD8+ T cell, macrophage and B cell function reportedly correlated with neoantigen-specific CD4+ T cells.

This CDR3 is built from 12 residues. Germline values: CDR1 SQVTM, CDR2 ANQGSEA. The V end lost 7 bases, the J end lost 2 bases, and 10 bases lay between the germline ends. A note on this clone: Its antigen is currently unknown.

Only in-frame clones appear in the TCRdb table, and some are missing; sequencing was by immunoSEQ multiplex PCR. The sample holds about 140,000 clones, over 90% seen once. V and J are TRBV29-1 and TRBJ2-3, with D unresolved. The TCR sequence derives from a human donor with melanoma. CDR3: CSAHTYTDTQYF. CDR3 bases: TGCAGCGCTCACACCTACACAGATACGCAGTATTTT.